Given below is one TCR beta chain in context. Its target is unknown. Profiled with immunoSEQ multiplex PCR; TCRdb holds only in-frame clones, not every one. Of about 420,000 clones listed, around 89% were seen once; the top ten hold less than 4%. The data stem from a study of Ad26.COV2.S vaccination and SARS-CoV-2 variants. At the level of the study: Vaccine-arm donor from the placebo-controlled COV1001 Ad26.COV2.S trial. Recipients of Ad26.COV2.S got it intramuscularly, once or twice 56 days apart.

The CDR3 length is 15 residues. Unmatched junction bases numbered 9, after V lost 4 bases and J lost 3 bases. Germline V gene sequence: CDR1 SGHVS, CDR2 FQNEAQ. Treatment defined: around 19 received Ad26.COV2.S at low or high dose, single or two shots; roughly five received placebo; per-sample allocation not given. Vaccine and placebo recipients were sampled on day 63 after the first injection. Participants' vaccine, an Ad26 vector, delivered Wuhan-strain SARS-CoV-2 spike. Study-level results: Placebo recipients showed lower spike-specific TCR breadth than vaccinees.

The TCR sequence derives from a person aged 18-65 years who received the Ad26.COV2.S COVID-19 vaccine or a placebo. The specimen comprised peripheral blood, sampled in a trial of Ad26.COV2.S vaccine versus placebo. The chain carries TRBV7-8 and TRBJ2-7; 7 nucleotides agree with TRBD2. CDR3 loop: CASSSGGGPFYEQYF. CDR3 sequence (DNA): TGTGCCAGCAGCTCTGGGGGGGGTCCTTTCTACGAGCAGTACTTC.